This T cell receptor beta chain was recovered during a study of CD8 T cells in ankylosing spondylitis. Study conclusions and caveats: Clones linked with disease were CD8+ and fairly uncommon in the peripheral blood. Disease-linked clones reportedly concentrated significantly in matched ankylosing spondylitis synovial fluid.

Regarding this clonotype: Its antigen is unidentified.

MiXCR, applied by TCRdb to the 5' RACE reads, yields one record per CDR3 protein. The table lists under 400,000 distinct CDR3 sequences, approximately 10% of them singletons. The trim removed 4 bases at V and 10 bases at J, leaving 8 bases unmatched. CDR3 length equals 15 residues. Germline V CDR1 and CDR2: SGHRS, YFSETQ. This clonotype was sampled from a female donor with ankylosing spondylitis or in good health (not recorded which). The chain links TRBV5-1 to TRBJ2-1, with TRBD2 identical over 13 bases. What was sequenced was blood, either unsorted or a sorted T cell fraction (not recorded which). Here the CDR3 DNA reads TGCGCCAGCAGCCCACTAGCGGGAGGGCCCCCCGAGCAGTTCTTC. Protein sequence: CASSPLAGGPPEQFF.